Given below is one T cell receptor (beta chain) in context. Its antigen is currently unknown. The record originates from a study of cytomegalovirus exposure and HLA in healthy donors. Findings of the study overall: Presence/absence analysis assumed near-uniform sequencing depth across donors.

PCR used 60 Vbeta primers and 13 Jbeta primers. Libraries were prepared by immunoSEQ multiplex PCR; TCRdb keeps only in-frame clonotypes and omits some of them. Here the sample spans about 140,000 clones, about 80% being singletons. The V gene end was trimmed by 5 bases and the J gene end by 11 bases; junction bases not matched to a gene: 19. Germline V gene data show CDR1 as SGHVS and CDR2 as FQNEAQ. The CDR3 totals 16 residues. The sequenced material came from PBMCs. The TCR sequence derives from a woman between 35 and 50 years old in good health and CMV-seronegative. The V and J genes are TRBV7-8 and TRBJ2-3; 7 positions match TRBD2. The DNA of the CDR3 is TGTGCCAGCAGCCACCCCCGGGACTACGGGGCGGAGGGGCAGTATTTT. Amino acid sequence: CASSHPRDYGAEGQYF.